This is a list of T cell receptor beta chains from one sample in a study of molecular identifiers for immune sequencing clone quantification. TCRdb re-called the PCR reads with MiXCR, one entry per CDR3 protein. The data show 490,000 or so distinct CDR3 sequences, with about 26% seen just once and approximately 0.8% held by the top ten. What was sequenced was naive CD8+ T cells from blood, with Jurkat cell RNA spiked in. These receptors all come from a human donor in good health. Some libraries in this study had Jurkat cell RNA spiked in. Both conserved end residues are trimmed from each CDR3.

SARVPGFKALH	TRBJ1-6	TRBV20-1
TSSLASNQPQH	TRBJ1-5	TRBV7-9
AIRNEQGPGQPQH	TRBJ1-5	TRBV10-3
ASSQGEYSNQPQH	TRBJ1-5	TRBV3-1
ASSEGSSGIETQY	TRBJ2-5	TRBV6-1
ASSYGITLGYEQY	TRBJ2-7	TRBV13
ACSQIDKGYTGELF	TRBJ2-2	TRBV27
SVDGTSGRWGEQF	TRBJ2-1	TRBV29-1
AWSGPTSPYEQY	TRBJ2-7	TRBV30
ASSLLRGAVEAF	TRBJ1-1	TRBV7-9
ASSSSRTSGTNEQF	TRBJ2-1	TRBV6-2/TRBV6-3
ASSLQGGVPSYEQY	TRBJ2-7	TRBV27
ASSLARTGDVQY	TRBJ2-4	TRBV28
ASSKWASGSRNTGELF	TRBJ2-2	TRBV9
SVEREGRGPAGRNEQF	TRBJ2-1	TRBV29-1
ASSTTPRGGADTQY	TRBJ2-3	TRBV12-3/TRBV12-4
SVEETSVG	TRBJ1-1	TRBV29-1